The 23 T cell receptor beta chains presented below share a single source sample, sequenced in a study of shared clonotypes between healthy human individuals. TCRdb keeps only in-frame clones here, not all; method: immunoSEQ multiplex PCR. The sample contains about 560,000 clones, 70% to 80% of which appear only once. Sequenced sample: PBMCs. The origin of the receptors is a woman aged 40 to 50 in good health. Some clones in this sample may be carry-over from other donors' samples.

The rearrangement uses TRBV7-3 and TRBJ2-4; a possible D gene is TRBD2 (6 bases). This CDR3 contains 15 residues. Trimming pared 1 base from V and 4 bases from J, leaving 11 bases between. Germline CDR1 SGHTA, CDR2 FQGTGA. DNA of the CDR3: TGTGCCAGCAGCTTAAAAGGGACTCAAAAAAACATTCAGTACTTC. Protein sequence: CASSLKGTQKNIQYF.

In regard to this clone: One base away lies a much larger clone, so this may be a sequencing read error. This rearrangement joins TRBV28 to TRBJ1-3; D gene ambiguous. The length of the CDR3 is 15 residues. V dropped 3 bases and J dropped 2 bases, with 11 bases sitting between them. The V gene's germline CDR1 is MDHEN and CDR2 SYDVKM. The CDR3 protein is CASSLTVLPGNTIYF. The DNA of the CDR3 is TGTGCCAGCAGTTTGACCGTCCTCCCTGGAAACACCATATATTTT.

This chain joins TRBV5-4 and TRBJ2-3, with TRBD2 matching over 7 bases. Germline lookup yields CDR1 SGHNT and CDR2 YYREEE (reference sequence). The CDR3 consists of 15 residues. Unmatched junction bases numbered 9, after V lost 4 bases and J lost 4 bases. CDR3 sequence (DNA): TGTGCCAGCAGCCCCTGGACTAGGAGGGCAGATACGCAGTATTTT. As protein: CASSPWTRRADTQYF.

V and J are TRBV15 and TRBJ1-2; D perhaps matches TRBD1 (6 bases). The germline V and J ends were trimmed by 1 base and 3 bases, with 15 bases remaining between them. The CDR3 loop spans 16 amino acids. Germline V gene data show CDR1 as LNHNV and CDR2 as YYDKDF (reference sequence). The chain's CDR3 is CATSRAFAGQHYGYTF. As DNA, the CDR3 is TGTGCCACCAGCAGAGCGTTCGCGGGACAACACTATGGCTACACCTTC.

The V gene is TRBV30, the J gene TRBJ1-1, with 10 bases lining up with TRBD1. Germline V lookup: CDR1 GTSNPN, CDR2 SVGIG (reference sequence). This CDR3 region has 15 residues. V trimming: 4 bases; J trimming: 6 bases; junction bases outside the gene matches: 11. The CDR3 nucleotides read TGTGCCTGGACCGCCGGGACAGGGGAGGGAGCTGAAGCTTTCTTT. This gives the protein CAWTAGTGEGAEAFF.

In regard to this clone: Other DNA sequences of this sample code for an identical CDR3. J is TRBJ1-4 and V is TRBV5-1; TRBD1 agrees at 8 bases. The V gene end was trimmed by 4 bases and the J gene end by 0 bases; junction bases not matched to a gene: 2. This CDR3 region has 15 residues. Germline assignment: CDR1 SGHRS and CDR2 YFSETQ. The CDR3 is CASSPQGATNEKLFF. The CDR3 nucleotides read TGCGCCAGCAGCCCACAGGGGGCAACTAATGAAAAACTGTTTTTT.

The chain recombines TRBV28 with TRBJ1-1; 9 nucleotides match TRBD1. This CDR3 has 15 residues. With V trimmed by 5 bases and J by 2 bases, 6 bases remained unmatched. CDR1 MDHEN and CDR2 SYDVKM come from the germline V gene. The CDR3 loop is CASSINRGRNTEAFF. For the CDR3, the DNA is TGTGCCAGCAGTATCAACAGGGGGCGAAACACTGAAGCTTTCTTT.

The table lists this clone with a count of one. Possible read error: a much larger clone is one base away. The chain uses TRBV7-3 and TRBJ1-1; TRBD1 matches 7 bases. The CDR3 covers 14 residues. V lost 6 bases to trimming and J lost 0 bases; unmatched junction nucleotides: 4. Germline assignment: CDR1 SGHTA and CDR2 FQGTGA. CDR3 protein: CASSLDRMNTEAFF. The CDR3 bases are TGTGCCAGCAGTCTGGACAGGATGAACACTGAAGCTTTCTTT.

The rearrangement uses TRBV11-1 and TRBJ2-2; tentatively, D is TRBD1 (6 bases). The CDR3 is 15 amino acids. CDR1 SGHAT and CDR2 FQDESV come from the germline V gene (reference sequence). V shed 2 bases and J shed 1 base, with 8 bases lying between them. CDR3 loop: CASSLLTGNTGELFF. The CDR3 coding sequence is TGTGCCAGCAGCTTATTGACAGGGAACACCGGGGAGCTGTTTTTT.

This chain links TRBV7-2 with TRBJ2-5; D perhaps matches TRBD1 (5 bases). CDR1 is SGHTA and CDR2 is FQGNSA in the germline V gene. The ends were cut back, 2 bases at V and 4 bases at J, with 17 bases in the middle. The CDR3 covers 16 residues. For the CDR3, the DNA is TGTGCCAGCAGCTTAACCGGTGCAGGGTGGGGAGAGACCCAGTACTTC. Its translation is CASSLTGAGWGETQYF. The variable domain in full, completed from reference TRBV7-2 and TRBJ2-5, reads GAGVSQSPSNKVTEKGKDVELRCDPISGHTALYWYRQSLGQGLEFLIYFQGNSAPDKSGLPSDRFSAERTGGSVSTLTIQRTQQEDSAVYLCASSLTGAGWGETQYFGPGTRLLVL.

The CDR3 DNA is TGTGCCAGCAGTTTAGCCGGGACTAGCGGATCCAATGAGCAGTTCTTC. It codes for CASSLAGTSGSNEQFF. The chain recombines TRBV28 with TRBJ2-1; 11 bases fit TRBD2. V lost 2 bases, J lost 6 bases, and 6 bases stayed unmatched. This CDR3 has 16 amino acids. Germline V lookup: CDR1 MDHEN, CDR2 SYDVKM.

J is TRBJ2-5 and V is TRBV27; 10 nucleotides match TRBD2. The CDR3 contains 18 residues. The trim removed 7 bases at V and 4 bases at J, leaving 18 bases unmatched. Per germline, CDR1 MNHEY and CDR2 SMNVEV (reference sequence). The CDR3 DNA reads TGTGCCAGCATTCCATCGGGACTAGCGTTCCTATCGGGAGAGACCCAGTACTTC. As protein: CASIPSGLAFLSGETQYF.

The chain links TRBV7-9 to TRBJ2-2; TRBD2 agrees at 11 bases. The CDR3 spans 18 residues. Germline V gene sequence: CDR1 SEHNR, CDR2 FQNEAQ (reference sequence). Trimming cost V 7 bases and J 4 bases; bases outside gene matches: 14. CDR3 protein: CASKRGPTSGTGTGELFF. CDR3 DNA: TGTGCCAGCAAAAGGGGGCCGACTAGCGGGACGGGCACCGGGGAGCTGTTTTTT.

This clone was picked up many times. This chain links TRBV19 with TRBJ2-1; weak D call: TRBD1 (5 bases). The germline gives CDR1 LNHDA, CDR2 SQIVND (reference sequence). This CDR3 has 16 amino acids. V was shortened by 6 bases and J by 6 bases, with 21 bases between the two germline ends. This chain's CDR3 is CASRSLEAQGTNEQFF. In DNA form, the CDR3 reads TGTGCCAGTAGATCTCTAGAGGCCCAGGGAACCAATGAGCAGTTCTTC.

V is TRBV27 and J is TRBJ2-7; 8 bases match TRBD1. Per germline, CDR1 MNHEY and CDR2 SMNVEV (reference sequence). V shed 4 bases and J 3 bases; nucleotides not matched to a gene: 8. This CDR3 region has 15 residues. The CDR3 DNA reads as TGTGCCAGCAGTTCCGCCGGGACAGGATACTACGAGCAGTACTTC. It is translated as CASSSAGTGYYEQYF.

The chain links TRBV10-1 to TRBJ2-1, with a possible D match to TRBD2 (5 bases). Looked up from germline, CDR1 is WNHNN and CDR2 is SYGVQD (reference sequence). The CDR3 contains 14 residues. V gave up 1 base and J gave up 6 bases, with 10 bases separating them. The CDR3 sequence: CASSEYLAGNEQFF. Here the CDR3 DNA reads TGCGCCAGCAGTGAGTACCTAGCAGGCAATGAGCAGTTCTTC.

V and J are TRBV28 and TRBJ2-3; perhaps D is TRBD1 or TRBD2 (5 bases each). CDR3 length equals 14 residues. V shed 3 bases and J shed 2 bases, with 9 bases lying between them. Germline V CDR1 and CDR2: MDHEN, SYDVKM. The CDR3 region is CASSLSGLTDTQYF. CDR3 coding DNA: TGTGCCAGCAGTTTGTCGGGGCTCACAGATACGCAGTATTTT.

The gene calls are TRBV9 and TRBJ1-2; D might be TRBD1 (6 bases). The CDR3 length is 14 residues. Trimming left V 6 bases short and J 6 bases short, with 18 bases between. CDR1 and CDR2 from the germline V gene are SGDLS and YYNGEE. As DNA, the CDR3 is TGTGCCAGCAACTTACGGGGGCAGGGCCATGGCTACACCTTC. Its protein is CASNLRGQGHGYTF.

This clone was seen more than once but under ten times. The chain combines TRBV28 with TRBJ1-1; D remains ambiguous. The V gene lost 3 bases and the J gene lost 6 bases, with 11 bases spanning the gap. The CDR3 runs to 13 residues. Germline CDR1 reads MDHEN; CDR2 reads SYDVKM. This CDR3 is CASSLGLYPEAFF. CDR3 in DNA: TGTGCCAGCAGTTTGGGGTTGTACCCTGAAGCTTTCTTT.

The gene calls are TRBV7-2 and TRBJ1-3, with 8 bases that match TRBD1. V was clipped by 4 bases and J by 2 bases; unmatched bases: 4. CDR3 size: 15 residues. The V gene's germline CDR1 is SGHTA and CDR2 FQGNSA. CDR3 sequence: CASSSGQGTGNTIYF. The CDR3 bases are TGTGCCAGCAGCTCTGGACAGGGAACTGGAAACACCATATATTTT.

The chain combines TRBV7-9 with TRBJ1-1; a weak D match, TRBD1 (5 bases). The CDR3 has 13 residues. Deletions cut 5 bases from V and 5 bases from J, with 12 bases between. The germline gives CDR1 SEHNR, CDR2 FQNEAQ (reference sequence). In nucleotides, the CDR3 is TGTGCCAGCAGCCTAAGTTGGGGGACTGAAGCTTTCTTT. It codes for CASSLSWGTEAFF.

The chain joins TRBV12-5 to TRBJ2-3, with D maybe TRBD2 (5 bases). This CDR3 contains 14 residues. The V end was cut by 6 bases, the J end by 2 bases, with 12 bases between. The germline gives CDR1 LGHNT, CDR2 FRNRAP. Here the CDR3 reads CASGRSGFTDTQYF. CDR3 in DNA: TGTGCTAGTGGCCGAAGCGGTTTCACAGATACGCAGTATTTT.

This clone was counted a single time. The V gene is TRBV6-1, the J gene TRBJ1-1; D not certain. Trimming shortened V by 3 bases and J by 4 bases, and 12 bases separated the two germline ends. This CDR3 is 14 amino acids long. The germline gives CDR1 MNHNS, CDR2 SASEGT. In DNA form, the CDR3 reads TGTGCCAGCAGTGAGGTTCTGTGGACCACTGAAGCTTTCTTT. It encodes CASSEVLWTTEAFF.